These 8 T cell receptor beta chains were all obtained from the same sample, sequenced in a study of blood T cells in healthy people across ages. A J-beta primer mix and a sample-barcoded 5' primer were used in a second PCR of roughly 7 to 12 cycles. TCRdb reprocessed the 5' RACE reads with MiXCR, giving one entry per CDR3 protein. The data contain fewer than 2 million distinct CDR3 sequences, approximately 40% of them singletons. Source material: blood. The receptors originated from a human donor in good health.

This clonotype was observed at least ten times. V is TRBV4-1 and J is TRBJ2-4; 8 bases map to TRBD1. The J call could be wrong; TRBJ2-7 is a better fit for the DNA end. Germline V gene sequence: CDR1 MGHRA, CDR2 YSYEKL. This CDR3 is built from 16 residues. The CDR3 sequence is CASSTVFRDRSYEQYF. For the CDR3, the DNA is TGCGCCAGCAGCACTGTATTCCGGGACAGGTCATACGAGCAGTACTTC.

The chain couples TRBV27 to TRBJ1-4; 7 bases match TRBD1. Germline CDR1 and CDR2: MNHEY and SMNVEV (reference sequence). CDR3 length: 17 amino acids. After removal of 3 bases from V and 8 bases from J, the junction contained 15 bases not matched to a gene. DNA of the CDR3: TGTGCCAGCAGTTTCGGACAGGCTGCTGCGCTGGGGGAAAAACTGTTTTTT. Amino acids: CASSFGQAAALGEKLFF.

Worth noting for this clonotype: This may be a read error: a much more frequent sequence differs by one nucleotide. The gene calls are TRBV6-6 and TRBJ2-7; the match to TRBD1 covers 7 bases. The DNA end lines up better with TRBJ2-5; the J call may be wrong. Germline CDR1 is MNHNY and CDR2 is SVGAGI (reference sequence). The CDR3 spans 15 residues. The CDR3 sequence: CASGEPGQREETQYF. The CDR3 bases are TGTGCCAGCGGAGAACCGGGACAGCGAGAAGAGACCCAGTACTTC.

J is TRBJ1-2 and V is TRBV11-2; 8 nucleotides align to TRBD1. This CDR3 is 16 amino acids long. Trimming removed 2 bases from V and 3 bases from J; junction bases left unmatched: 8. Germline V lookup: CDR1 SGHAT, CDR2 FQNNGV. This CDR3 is CASSLLQQGADYGYTF. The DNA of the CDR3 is TGTGCCAGCAGCTTACTTCAGCAGGGGGCGGACTATGGCTACACCTTC.

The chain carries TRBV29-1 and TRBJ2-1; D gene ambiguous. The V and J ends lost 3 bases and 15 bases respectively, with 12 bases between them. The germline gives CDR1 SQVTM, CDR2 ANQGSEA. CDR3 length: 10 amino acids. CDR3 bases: TGCAGCGTTGACCCAGGATTAAGGTTCTTC. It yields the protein CSVDPGLRFF.

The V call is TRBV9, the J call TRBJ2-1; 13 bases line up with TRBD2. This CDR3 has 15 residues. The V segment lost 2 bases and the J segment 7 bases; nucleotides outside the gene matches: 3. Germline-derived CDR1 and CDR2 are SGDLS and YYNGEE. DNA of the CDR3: TGTGCCAGCAGCGTGGGGGGACTAGCGGGGAATGAGCAGTTCTTC. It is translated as CASSVGGLAGNEQFF.

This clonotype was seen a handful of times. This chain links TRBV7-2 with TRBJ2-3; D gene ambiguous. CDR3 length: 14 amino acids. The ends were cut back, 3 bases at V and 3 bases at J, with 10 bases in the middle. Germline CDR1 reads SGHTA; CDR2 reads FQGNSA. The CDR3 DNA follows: TGTGCCAGCAGCTTGCTAATCAAGACAGATACGCAGTATTTT. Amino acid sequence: CASSLLIKTDTQYF.

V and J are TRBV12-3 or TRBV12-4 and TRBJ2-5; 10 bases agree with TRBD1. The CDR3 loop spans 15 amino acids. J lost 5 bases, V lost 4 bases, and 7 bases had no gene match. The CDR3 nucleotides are TGTGCCAGCAGTTCCGGGACAGGGGAATGGGAGACCCAGTACTTC. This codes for CASSSGTGEWETQYF.